This T cell receptor beta chain was retrieved from a study of blood T cell repertoires in COVID-19. At the level of the study: Acute and convalescent COVID-19 samples came from the United States, Italy and Spain. Sample material is recorded as cDNA or gDNA derived from T cells, B-cell-depleted T cells, or PBMCs.

Germline CDR1 and CDR2: LNHDA and SQIVND (reference sequence). The CDR3 contains 16 residues. V was clipped by 3 bases and J by 0 bases; unmatched bases: 4. As processed by the authors: Amplification from reference gene primers served as the basis for estimated nucleated cell counts. The data were produced by immunoSEQ multiplex PCR, yet TCRdb's version contains in-frame clones alone and is incomplete. V, J and clone size derive from that table, while D and trimming were established from the DNA sequence. The sample consists of about 64,000 clones, approximately 85% of them appearing once. The J gene is TRBJ1-1, the V gene TRBV19; TRBD1 agrees at 10 bases. The sequence came from a human donor in a cohort sampled during active COVID-19. Material for sequencing was peripheral blood. CDR3 region: CASSMWGQGLNTEAFF. Here the CDR3 DNA reads TGTGCCAGTAGTATGTGGGGACAGGGGCTGAACACTGAAGCTTTCTTT.